The 14 T cell receptor beta chains below come from one sample, sequenced in a study of blood T cells in healthy people across ages. Primers used in a second PCR of roughly 6 to 11 cycles were a sample-barcoded 5' primer and a J-beta primer mix. Using its own MiXCR run on the 5' RACE reads, TCRdb lists one record per CDR3 protein. The table shows about 1.8 million distinct CDR3 sequences, with around 48% occurring only once. What was sequenced was blood. The receptors were gathered from a middle-aged woman in good health.

The V and J genes are TRBV5-1 and TRBJ2-1; 8 nucleotides align to TRBD2. Germline CDR1 SGHRS, CDR2 YFSETQ. This CDR3 comprises 19 residues. Trimming cost V 0 bases and J 2 bases; bases outside gene matches: 13. The CDR3: CASSLVGTSSGRTYNEQFF. The CDR3 nucleotides are TGCGCCAGCAGCTTGGTGGGGACTAGTAGCGGCCGGACCTACAATGAGCAGTTCTTC. Based on the CDR3 plus reference TRBV5-1 and TRBJ2-1, the full variable domain is KAGVTQTPRYLIKTRGQQVTLSCSPISGHRSVSWYQQTPGQGLQFLFEYFSETQRNKGNFPGRFSGRQFSNSRSEMNVSTLELGDSALYLCASSLVGTSSGRTYNEQFFGPGTRLTVL.

This clonotype has just one count. CDR3: CASSPSAGGSYNSPLHF. The CDR3 nucleotides are TGTGCCAGCAGCCCCTCAGCCGGGGGGTCCTATAATTCACCCCTCCACTTT. The chain uses TRBV9 and TRBJ1-6, with D possibly matching TRBD1 (5 bases). The CDR3 contains 17 residues. V dropped 4 bases and J dropped 1 base, with 15 bases sitting between them. Germline CDR1 SGDLS, CDR2 YYNGEE.

This chain connects TRBV20-1 to TRBJ2-1; 8 bases fit TRBD2. After removal of 5 bases from V and 0 bases from J, the junction contained 9 bases not matched to a gene. Germline CDR1 is DFQATT and CDR2 is SNEGSKA (reference sequence). This CDR3 contains 16 residues. CDR3 DNA sequence: TGCAGTGCTTCTAATTTAGCGGGGAGCTCCTACAATGAGCAGTTCTTC. It encodes CSASNLAGSSYNEQFF.

Only a few counts were recorded for this clonotype. The chain joins TRBV20-1 to TRBJ1-2, with no clear D. V was cut by 3 bases and J by 2 bases, with 16 bases left in between. Germline V CDR1 and CDR2: DFQATT, SNEGSKA (reference sequence). The CDR3 runs to 15 residues. The CDR3, as DNA: TGCAGTGCTAGTTCCCCTCCAGGAGACAACTATGGCTACACCTTC. Residues: CSASSPPGDNYGYTF.

The sample holds a few counts of this clonotype. The genes are TRBV27 and TRBJ2-5; 7 bases fit TRBD2. The CDR3 runs to 15 residues. The V segment lost 2 bases and the J segment 11 bases; nucleotides outside the gene matches: 14. The germline V gene has CDR1 MNHEY and CDR2 SMNVEV (reference sequence). CDR3 nucleotides: TGTGCCAGCAGTTTAGCGGGGGAAACCTACAATGAGCAGTACTTC. It codes for CASSLAGETYNEQYF.

This chain links TRBV12-3 or TRBV12-4 with TRBJ1-4; 7 nucleotides agree with TRBD1. V dropped 10 bases and J dropped 3; count of bases not matched to a gene: 5. The CDR3 spans 13 residues. CDR3 sequence: CATSQGANEKLFF. The CDR3 bases are TGTGCCACTTCGCAGGGGGCTAATGAAAAACTGTTTTTT.

This clonotype was counted between two and nine times. V gene TRBV20-1 combines with J gene TRBJ2-7; D perhaps matches TRBD2 (5 bases). The CDR3 runs 14 residues. CDR1 is DFQATT and CDR2 is SNEGSKA in the germline V gene (reference sequence). Trimming removed 4 bases from V and 1 base from J, with 14 bases in between. CDR3 amino acids: CSAIGRWTSYEQYF. The CDR3 nucleotides read TGCAGTGCTATTGGCCGATGGACTTCCTACGAGCAGTACTTC.

This clonotype was counted a few times. The rearrangement links TRBV7-8 to TRBJ2-7; 8 nucleotides align to TRBD2. Germline loops: CDR1 SGHVS, CDR2 FQNEAQ. V trimming: 3 bases; J trimming: 7 bases; junction bases outside the gene matches: 2. This CDR3 contains 12 residues. Here the CDR3 reads CASSFAGGEQYF. The CDR3 DNA reads TGTGCCAGCAGCTTTGCGGGGGGAGAGCAGTACTTC. Together with reference TRBV7-8 and TRBJ2-7, the CDR3 gives the full variable domain: GAGVSQSPRYKVAKRGQDVALRCDPISGHVSLFWYQQALGQGPEFLTYFQNEAQLDKSGLPSDRFFAERPEGSVSTLKIQRTQQEDSAVYLCASSFAGGEQYFGPGTRLTVT.

The sample holds a few counts of this clonotype. V usage is TRBV3-1 and J usage is TRBJ2-5, with 8 nucleotides matching TRBD1. This CDR3 is 15 amino acids long. Germline trimming cut 4 bases from V and 7 bases from J; bases unmatched to any gene: 11. CDR1 is LGHDT, CDR2 YNNKEL, per germline (reference sequence). The CDR3 spells CASSPDGTGRGTQYF. In nucleotides, the CDR3 is TGTGCCAGCAGCCCGGACGGGACAGGCCGAGGGACCCAGTACTTC.

V usage is TRBV20-1 and J usage is TRBJ1-1; D may be TRBD1 (5 bases). CDR3 length: 12 residues. Per the germline V gene, CDR1 is DFQATT and CDR2 is SNEGSKA (reference sequence). The V end lost 6 bases, the J end lost 1 base, and 9 bases lay between the germline ends. CDR3 region: CSANDRNTEAFF. CDR3 DNA sequence: TGCAGTGCGAACGACAGGAACACTGAAGCTTTCTTT.

This clonotype occurred once. A read error may produce the germline difference seen at one junction end. V gene TRBV28 combines with J gene TRBJ2-7, with TRBD1 as a possible D gene (5 bases). Near its end, the DNA agrees better with TRBJ2-5, so the J call may be wrong. Germline CDR1 MDHEN, CDR2 SYDVKM. The CDR3 consists of 14 residues. The CDR3 nucleotides are TGTACCAGCAGATTACTTCAGGGTCGGGAGACCCAGTACTTC. It is translated as CTSRLLQGRETQYF.

The rearrangement links TRBV20-1 to TRBJ1-4, with a weak D call TRBD1 (5 bases). Between the trimmed V and J ends, which lost 3 bases and 13 bases, there was a span of 27 bases. Germline values: CDR1 DFQATT, CDR2 SNEGSKA (reference sequence). CDR3 length: 16 residues. CDR3 in amino acids: CSASYFRQGTGRRLFF. The CDR3 DNA is TGCAGTGCTAGTTACTTTCGTCAGGGTACGGGACGAAGACTGTTTTTT.

The chain is built from TRBV10-3 and TRBJ2-7; possibly TRBD1 for D (6 bases). V lost 10 bases to trimming and J lost 2 bases, with 15 bases between them. This CDR3 comprises 13 residues. Germline V lookup: CDR1 ENHRY, CDR2 SYGVKD. CDR3 region: CATMDSDTYEQYF. Written as DNA, the CDR3 is TGTGCCACCATGGACAGTGACACCTACGAGCAGTACTTC.

This clonotype was found a few times. This chain connects TRBV7-8 to TRBJ2-1, with D uncertain. This CDR3 spans 15 amino acids. Germline values: CDR1 SGHVS, CDR2 FQNEAQ. The V and J ends lost 5 bases and 3 bases respectively, with 14 bases between them. CDR3 in amino acids: CASSALGSNYNEQFF. The CDR3 bases are TGTGCCAGCAGCGCCCTGGGATCAAACTACAATGAGCAGTTCTTC.